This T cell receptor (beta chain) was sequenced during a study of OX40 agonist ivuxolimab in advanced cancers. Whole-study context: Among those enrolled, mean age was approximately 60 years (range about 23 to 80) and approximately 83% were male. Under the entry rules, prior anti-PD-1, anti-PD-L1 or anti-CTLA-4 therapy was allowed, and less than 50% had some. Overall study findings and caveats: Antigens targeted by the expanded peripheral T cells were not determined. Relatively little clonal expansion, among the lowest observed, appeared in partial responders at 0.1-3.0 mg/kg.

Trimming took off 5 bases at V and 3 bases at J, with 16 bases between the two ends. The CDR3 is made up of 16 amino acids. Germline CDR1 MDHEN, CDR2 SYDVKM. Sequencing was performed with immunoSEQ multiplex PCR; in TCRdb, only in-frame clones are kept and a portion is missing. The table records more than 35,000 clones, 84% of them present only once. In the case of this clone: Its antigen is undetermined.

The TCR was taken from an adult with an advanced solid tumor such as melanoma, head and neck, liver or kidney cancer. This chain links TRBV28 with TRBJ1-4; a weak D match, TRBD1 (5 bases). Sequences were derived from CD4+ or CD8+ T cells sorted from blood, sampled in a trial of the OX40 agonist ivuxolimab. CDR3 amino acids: CASSAAVQGANEKLFF. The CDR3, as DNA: TGTGCCAGCAGTGCGGCGGTCCAAGGGGCTAATGAAAAACTGTTTTTT.